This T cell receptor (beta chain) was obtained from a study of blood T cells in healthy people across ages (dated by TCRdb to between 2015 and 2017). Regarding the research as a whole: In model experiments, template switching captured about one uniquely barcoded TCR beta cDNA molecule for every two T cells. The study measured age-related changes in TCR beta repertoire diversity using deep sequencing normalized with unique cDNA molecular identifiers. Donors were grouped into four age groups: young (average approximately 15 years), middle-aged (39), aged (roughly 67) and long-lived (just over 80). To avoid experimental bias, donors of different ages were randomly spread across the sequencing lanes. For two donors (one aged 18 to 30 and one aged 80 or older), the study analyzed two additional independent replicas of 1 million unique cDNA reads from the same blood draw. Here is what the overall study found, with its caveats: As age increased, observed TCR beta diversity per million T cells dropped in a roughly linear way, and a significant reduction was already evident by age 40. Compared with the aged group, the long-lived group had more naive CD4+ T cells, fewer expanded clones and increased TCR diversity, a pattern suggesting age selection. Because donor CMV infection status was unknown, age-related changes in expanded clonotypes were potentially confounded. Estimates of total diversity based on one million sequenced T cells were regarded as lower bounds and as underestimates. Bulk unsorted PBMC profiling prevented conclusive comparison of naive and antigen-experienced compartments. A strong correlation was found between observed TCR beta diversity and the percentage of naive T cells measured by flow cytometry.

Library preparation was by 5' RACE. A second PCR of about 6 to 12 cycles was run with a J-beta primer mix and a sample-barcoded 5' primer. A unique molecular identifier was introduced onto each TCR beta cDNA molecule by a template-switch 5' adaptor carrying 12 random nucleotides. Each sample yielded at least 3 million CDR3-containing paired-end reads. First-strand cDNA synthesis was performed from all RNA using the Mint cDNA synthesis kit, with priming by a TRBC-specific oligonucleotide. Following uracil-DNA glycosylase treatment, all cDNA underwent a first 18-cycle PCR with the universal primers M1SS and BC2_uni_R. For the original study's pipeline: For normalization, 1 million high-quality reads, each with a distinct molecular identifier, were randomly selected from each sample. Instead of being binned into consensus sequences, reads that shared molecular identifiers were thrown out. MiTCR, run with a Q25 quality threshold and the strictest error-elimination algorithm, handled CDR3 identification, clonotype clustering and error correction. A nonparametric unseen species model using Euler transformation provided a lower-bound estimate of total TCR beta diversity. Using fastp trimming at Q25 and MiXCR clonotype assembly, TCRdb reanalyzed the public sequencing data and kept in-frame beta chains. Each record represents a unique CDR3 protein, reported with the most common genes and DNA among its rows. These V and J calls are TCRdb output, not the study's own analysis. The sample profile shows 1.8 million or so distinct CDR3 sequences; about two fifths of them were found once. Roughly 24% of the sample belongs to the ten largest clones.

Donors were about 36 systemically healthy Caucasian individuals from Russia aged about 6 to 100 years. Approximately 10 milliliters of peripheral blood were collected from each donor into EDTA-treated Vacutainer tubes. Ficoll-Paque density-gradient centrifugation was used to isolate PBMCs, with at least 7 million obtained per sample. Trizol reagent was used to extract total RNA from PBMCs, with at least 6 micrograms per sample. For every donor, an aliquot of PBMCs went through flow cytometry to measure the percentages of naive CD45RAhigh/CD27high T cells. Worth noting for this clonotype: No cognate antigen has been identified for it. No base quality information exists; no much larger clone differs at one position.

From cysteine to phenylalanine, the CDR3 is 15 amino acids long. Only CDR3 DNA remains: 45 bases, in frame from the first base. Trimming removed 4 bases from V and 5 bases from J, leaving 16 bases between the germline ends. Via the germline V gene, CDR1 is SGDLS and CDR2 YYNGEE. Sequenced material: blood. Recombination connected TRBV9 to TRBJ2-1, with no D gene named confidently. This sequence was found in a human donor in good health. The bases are TGTGCCAGCAGCCCTGGCCCTGCCCAGGACAATGAGCAGTTCTTC. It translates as CASSPGPAQDNEQFF.